This TCR beta chain came from a study of Tregs in tolerant kidney transplant recipients. Study-level findings and limits: Activated donor B cell expansion appeared to reveal the most relevant donor-specific TCRbeta repertoire. Biological reproducibility was not directly addressed in this study.

Unstimulated Tregs (CD4+CD25+CD127-) and CD4+CD25- non-Tregs were sorted from PBMCs. Generated by immunoSEQ multiplex PCR, the TCRdb table keeps only in-frame clones and is missing some. The table shows some 240,000 clones, with about 80% occurring only once. In this sample, this clone turned up once. Its antigen remains unidentified. The germline V gene has CDR1 SEHNR and CDR2 FQNEAQ (reference sequence). The CDR3 totals 16 residues. J was trimmed by 5 bases and V by 1 base; bases with no gene match: 7. Material for sequencing was CD4+ T cells from blood. J is TRBJ1-2 and V is TRBV7-9; 10 bases are a match to TRBD1. The sequence derives from a human donor in good health. The CDR3 spells CASSLGDRGAAYGYTF. For the CDR3, the DNA is TGTGCCAGCAGCTTAGGGGACAGGGGCGCGGCGTATGGCTACACCTTC.